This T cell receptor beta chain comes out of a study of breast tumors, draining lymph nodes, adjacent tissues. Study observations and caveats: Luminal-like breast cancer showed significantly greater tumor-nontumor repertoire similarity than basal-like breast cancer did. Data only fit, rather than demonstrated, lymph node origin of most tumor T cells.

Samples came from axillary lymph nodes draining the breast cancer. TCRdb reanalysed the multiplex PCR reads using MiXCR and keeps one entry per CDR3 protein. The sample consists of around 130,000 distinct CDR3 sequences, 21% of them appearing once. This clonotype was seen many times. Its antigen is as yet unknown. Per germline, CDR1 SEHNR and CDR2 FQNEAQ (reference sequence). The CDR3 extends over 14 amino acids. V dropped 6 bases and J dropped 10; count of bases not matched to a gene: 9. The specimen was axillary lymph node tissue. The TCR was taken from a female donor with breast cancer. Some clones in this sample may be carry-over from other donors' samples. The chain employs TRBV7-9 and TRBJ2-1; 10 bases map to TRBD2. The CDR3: CASSPPGLALEQFF. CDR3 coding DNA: TGTGCCAGCAGTCCACCGGGACTAGCGTTGGAGCAGTTCTTC.